The rows below give T cell receptor beta chains drawn from one sample of a study of identical twins. TCRdb passed the 5' RACE reads through MiXCR, listing each CDR3 protein once. This sample has roughly 500,000 distinct CDR3 sequences, with 20% to 25% found just once. The same sample was also studied in work on T cells expressing NK-cell markers.

Sequencing was done on a sample of CD4+ T cells sorted from blood. The receptors were sampled from a woman aged 18-29 years in good health. Both conserved end residues are trimmed from each CDR3. Fields, in order: V gene, J gene, D gene, clone size, CDR3 protein. D genes are given only for firm matches. Clone size is not always given. Where it is, it says once, few, many or a class for expanded clones.

v_call: TRBV29-1; j_call: TRBJ1-2; d_call: TRBD1; clone_size: NA; cdr3_aa: SAAQGRLGGYT
v_call: TRBV20-1; j_call: TRBJ2-3; d_call: NA; clone_size: few; cdr3_aa: SAVFRGDTQY
v_call: TRBV12-3/TRBV12-4; j_call: TRBJ1-2; d_call: TRBD1; clone_size: NA; cdr3_aa: ASSSQQGKMGGYT
v_call: TRBV20-1; j_call: TRBJ1-5; d_call: NA; clone_size: NA; cdr3_aa: SARAGQAPRPQH
v_call: TRBV12-3/TRBV12-4; j_call: TRBJ1-6; d_call: NA; clone_size: few; cdr3_aa: ASSSGREASPLH
v_call: TRBV6-1; j_call: TRBJ2-2; d_call: NA; clone_size: many; cdr3_aa: ASSGQNTGELF
v_call: TRBV29-1; j_call: TRBJ1-5; d_call: NA; clone_size: NA; cdr3_aa: SVTQGWDVDQPQH
v_call: TRBV20-1; j_call: TRBJ2-5; d_call: NA; clone_size: NA; cdr3_aa: SAEPNFPKETQY
v_call: TRBV20-1; j_call: TRBJ1-4; d_call: NA; clone_size: few; cdr3_aa: SVSARVGEKLF
v_call: TRBV6-2/TRBV6-3; j_call: TRBJ2-5; d_call: NA; clone_size: few; cdr3_aa: ASGGLREETQY
v_call: TRBV6-2/TRBV6-3; j_call: TRBJ2-1; d_call: NA; clone_size: NA; cdr3_aa: ASSPWANNEQF
v_call: TRBV10-1; j_call: TRBJ2-1; d_call: NA; clone_size: NA; cdr3_aa: ASSTSGEQF
v_call: TRBV3-1; j_call: TRBJ2-3; d_call: TRBD2; clone_size: NA; cdr3_aa: ASSQHLTSGHTDTQY
v_call: TRBV12-3/TRBV12-4; j_call: TRBJ1-5; d_call: NA; clone_size: NA; cdr3_aa: ASSLLQDQPQH
v_call: TRBV9; j_call: TRBJ2-5; d_call: NA; clone_size: few; cdr3_aa: ASSDSRQSRETQY
v_call: TRBV15; j_call: TRBJ2-3; d_call: NA; clone_size: NA; cdr3_aa: ATAMRSTDTQY
v_call: TRBV12-3/TRBV12-4; j_call: TRBJ2-7; d_call: NA; clone_size: few; cdr3_aa: ASSAAGSYEQY
v_call: TRBV5-1; j_call: TRBJ2-1; d_call: TRBD2; clone_size: NA; cdr3_aa: ASTDSSGSSNEQF
v_call: TRBV11-2; j_call: TRBJ2-2; d_call: NA; clone_size: NA; cdr3_aa: ASSLMAGNTGELF
v_call: TRBV5-1; j_call: TRBJ2-5; d_call: NA; clone_size: NA; cdr3_aa: ASSFRSDFEETQY
v_call: TRBV19; j_call: TRBJ1-5; d_call: NA; clone_size: few; cdr3_aa: ASSTLDQPQH
v_call: TRBV7-2; j_call: TRBJ2-3; d_call: TRBD2; clone_size: many; cdr3_aa: ASSLVGRALADTQY
v_call: TRBV7-2; j_call: TRBJ2-3; d_call: TRBD2; clone_size: NA; cdr3_aa: ASSLRLAGLYADTQY
v_call: TRBV4-2; j_call: TRBJ2-7; d_call: TRBD2; clone_size: NA; cdr3_aa: ASSQDWGGSSYEQY
v_call: TRBV3-1; j_call: TRBJ2-2; d_call: NA; clone_size: few; cdr3_aa: ASSQPPFPDGELF
v_call: TRBV6-2/TRBV6-3; j_call: TRBJ2-7; d_call: TRBD2; clone_size: few; cdr3_aa: ASSRYRTSGGRGVSYEQY
v_call: TRBV6-1; j_call: TRBJ2-3; d_call: TRBD1; clone_size: few; cdr3_aa: ASRRTGGWADTQY
v_call: TRBV12-3/TRBV12-4; j_call: TRBJ1-1; d_call: NA; clone_size: many; cdr3_aa: ASSPRYTEAF
v_call: TRBV3-1; j_call: TRBJ2-7; d_call: TRBD2; clone_size: NA; cdr3_aa: ASSQAPGTNYEQY
v_call: TRBV12-3/TRBV12-4; j_call: TRBJ1-4; d_call: NA; clone_size: NA; cdr3_aa: ASSLGPYGLF
v_call: TRBV12-3/TRBV12-4; j_call: TRBJ2-1; d_call: NA; clone_size: few; cdr3_aa: ASTRVRAGQSSYNEQF
v_call: TRBV6-5; j_call: TRBJ2-7; d_call: NA; clone_size: few; cdr3_aa: ASSYSISPTRGEQY
v_call: TRBV12-3/TRBV12-4; j_call: TRBJ2-1; d_call: TRBD2; clone_size: few; cdr3_aa: ASSTQRTSGNSYNEQF
v_call: TRBV5-1; j_call: TRBJ2-1; d_call: NA; clone_size: few; cdr3_aa: ASSLGLLAFWDSYNEQF
v_call: TRBV4-3; j_call: TRBJ2-7; d_call: TRBD2; clone_size: NA; cdr3_aa: ASSLALFSGGYEQY
v_call: TRBV10-3; j_call: TRBJ2-3; d_call: NA; clone_size: NA; cdr3_aa: AIRGSTTDTQY
v_call: TRBV30; j_call: TRBJ2-1; d_call: TRBD2; clone_size: few; cdr3_aa: AWSGVSGVYNEQF
v_call: TRBV20-1; j_call: TRBJ2-2; d_call: NA; clone_size: few; cdr3_aa: SARELDTGELF
v_call: TRBV14; j_call: TRBJ2-3; d_call: NA; clone_size: NA; cdr3_aa: ASSPKTGSTDTQY
v_call: TRBV20-1; j_call: TRBJ2-1; d_call: TRBD2; clone_size: NA; cdr3_aa: SARDATPGLAGVGYNEQF
v_call: TRBV4-1; j_call: TRBJ1-1; d_call: NA; clone_size: NA; cdr3_aa: ASSQDEVSANTEAF
v_call: TRBV20-1; j_call: TRBJ2-1; d_call: NA; clone_size: few; cdr3_aa: SASNRPPKIEQF
v_call: TRBV12-3/TRBV12-4; j_call: TRBJ2-1; d_call: TRBD2; clone_size: few; cdr3_aa: ASTKGLAGVNEQF
v_call: TRBV6-5; j_call: TRBJ2-1; d_call: TRBD2; clone_size: NA; cdr3_aa: ASSYYQRGDNEQF
v_call: TRBV18; j_call: TRBJ2-7; d_call: TRBD1; clone_size: few; cdr3_aa: ASSGQGQAYEQY
v_call: TRBV5-1; j_call: TRBJ2-1; d_call: TRBD2; clone_size: few; cdr3_aa: ASSHGLASSYNEQF
v_call: TRBV7-2; j_call: TRBJ2-5; d_call: NA; clone_size: NA; cdr3_aa: ASSFGGGPQETQY
v_call: TRBV4-3; j_call: TRBJ2-2; d_call: NA; clone_size: NA; cdr3_aa: ASSQEGGNTGELF
v_call: TRBV20-1; j_call: TRBJ1-1; d_call: NA; clone_size: few; cdr3_aa: SARDRRNPAATEAF
v_call: TRBV20-1; j_call: TRBJ1-1; d_call: TRBD1; clone_size: NA; cdr3_aa: SAGGQTNTEAF